These 3 T cell receptor beta chains came from one sample sequenced in a study of response to subunit inactivated influenza vaccine (dated by TCRdb to about 2018). Library preparation used RT-PCR. Sequencing relied on an Illumina HiSeq 2500. TCRdb applied fastp at Q25 and MiXCR to the public reads, then kept only in-frame beta chains. Rows merge per CDR3 protein into single entries with the most common DNA and genes. For this sample there are about 780,000 distinct CDR3 sequences; around a sixth appear just once. The ten largest clones represent about a tenth of the sample. The starting material was PBMCs from blood, obtained around 5 days after vaccination. Source of these receptors: a man in his forties or fifties who received an inactivated influenza vaccine. Donor details come from another sample of the same person, matched by shared clones.

As to this clonotype: A much larger clone sits a single nucleotide away, making a read error possible. The chain employs TRBV7-2 and TRBJ2-5; D is ambiguous. The CDR3 covers 14 residues. Germline V lookup: CDR1 SGHTA, CDR2 FQGNSA. The CDR3 reads CASSIGQNQETQHF. The CDR3 DNA is TGTGCCAGCAGTATCGGTCAGAACCAAGAGACCCAGCACTTC.

The rearrangement uses TRBV20-1 and TRBJ2-1; TRBD2 agrees at 8 bases. V shed 8 bases, J shed 2 bases, and the junction held 5 bases outside the gene matches. The CDR3 loop spans 13 amino acids. CDR1 is DFQATT and CDR2 is SNEGSKA in the germline V gene (reference sequence). CDR3 in amino acids: CSPSGRPYNEQFF. The CDR3 DNA is TGCAGTCCGAGCGGGAGACCCTACAATGAGCAGTTCTTC.

This clonotype appeared many times. V and J are TRBV12-3 or TRBV12-4 and TRBJ1-3; D may be TRBD1 (5 bases). The CDR3 spans 15 residues. With 2 bases removed from V and 0 bases from J, the gap between germline ends came to 8 bases. DNA for the CDR3: TGTGCCAGCAGTTTAACAGGATTCTCTGGAAACACCATATATTTT. It translates to CASSLTGFSGNTIYF.